A single sample is the source of the 14 T cell receptor beta chains below, sequenced in a study of blood T cell repertoires in COVID-19. Sequencing used immunoSEQ multiplex PCR; TCRdb keeps in-frame clones, though not all of them. Of hundreds of thousands of clones in the sample, 70% to 90% were seen once. Sample: PBMCs or T cells enriched from blood (not recorded which). These receptors were taken from a young man who had recovered from COVID-19.

This clone has a handful of counts. The chain joins TRBV11-1 to TRBJ2-7, with D possibly being TRBD1 (5 bases). V shed 4 bases and J shed 2 bases, with 12 bases lying between them. This CDR3 has 14 residues. Germline CDR1 SGHAT, CDR2 FQDESV (reference sequence). DNA for the CDR3: TGTGCCAGCAGCTACGCGCCAGGGCCCTACGAGCAGTACTTC. Protein product: CASSYAPGPYEQYF.

This sequence joins TRBV5-1 and TRBJ2-2; 10 nucleotides match TRBD2. The germline V gene encodes CDR1 SGHRS and CDR2 YFSETQ. V trimming: 0 bases; J trimming: 6 bases; junction bases outside the gene matches: 5. This CDR3 comprises 16 residues. This CDR3 is CASSLVASGRPGELFF. In DNA, the CDR3 is TGCGCCAGCAGCTTGGTAGCTAGCGGGAGACCCGGGGAGCTGTTTTTT.

CDR3 DNA: TGTGCCAGCAGCTTGGAGAGGAACCGTGCCCTCCACTTT. This sequence encodes CASSLERNRALHF. The chain employs TRBV5-4 and TRBJ1-6; D unresolved. The CDR3 has 13 residues. The V end was cut by 0 bases, the J end by 14 bases, with 12 bases between. Germline lookup yields CDR1 SGHNT and CDR2 YYREEE (reference sequence). Based on the CDR3 plus reference TRBV5-4 and TRBJ1-6, the full variable domain is ETGVTQSPTHLIKTRGQQVTLRCSSQSGHNTVSWYQQALGQGPQFIFQYYREEENGRGNFPPRFSGLQFPNYSSELNVNALELDDSALYLCASSLERNRALHFGNGTRLTVT.

The chain has TRBV7-8 and TRBJ1-4; D uncertain. The germline V gene has CDR1 SGHVS and CDR2 FQNEAQ. With 3 bases removed from V and 0 bases from J, the gap between germline ends came to 5 bases. CDR3 length: 14 residues. For the CDR3, the DNA is TGTGCCAGCAGCTTCCTCCCAACTAATGAAAAACTGTTTTTT. This translates into CASSFLPTNEKLFF.

The V call is TRBV11-1, the J call TRBJ2-2; D gene unclear. Trimming cost V 2 bases and J 6 bases, with 4 bases left between them. Germline lookup yields CDR1 SGHAT and CDR2 FQDESV (reference sequence). This CDR3 region has 12 residues. The CDR3 here is CASSLIAGELFF. As DNA, the CDR3 is TGTGCCAGCAGCTTAATCGCCGGGGAGCTGTTTTTT.

In its sample, this clone was seen once. V gene TRBV11-3 combines with J gene TRBJ2-1; D unresolved. V lost 1 base and J lost 8, with 18 bases in between. CDR1 and CDR2 from the germline V gene are SGHNT and YENEEA. The CDR3 extends over 16 amino acids. Written as DNA, the CDR3 is TGTGCCAGCAGCTTAGGAAGGCAGGATTCCCCCGATGAGCAGTTCTTC. It yields the protein CASSLGRQDSPDEQFF.

The V gene is TRBV2, the J gene TRBJ2-5, with D unresolved. The CDR3 spans 13 residues. Per the germline V gene, CDR1 is SNHLY and CDR2 is FYNNEI. V shed 7 bases and J shed 0 bases, with 9 bases lying between them. The CDR3 nucleotides are TGTGCCAGCATTGACACAAACCAAGAGACCCAGTACTTC. Protein: CASIDTNQETQYF.

J is TRBJ2-5 and V is TRBV11-2; a weak D match, TRBD2 (5 bases). The CDR3 is 15 amino acids. V was pared by 5 bases and J by 2 bases, with 15 bases between. Germline CDR1 and CDR2: SGHAT and FQNNGV. The CDR3 here is CASSAKGESQETQYF. CDR3 DNA: TGTGCCAGCAGCGCTAAGGGAGAATCTCAAGAGACCCAGTACTTC.

CDR3 coding DNA: TGTGCCAGTGGACAGGGACAGGGTAGCTCACCCCTCCACTTT. Protein product: CASGQGQGSSPLHF. This chain joins TRBV19 and TRBJ1-6; 9 bases fit TRBD1. V gave up 8 bases and J gave up 10 bases; unmatched junction bases: 9. Germline V CDR1 and CDR2: LNHDA, SQIVND (reference sequence). This CDR3 region has 14 residues.

The genes are TRBV12-3 or TRBV12-4 and TRBJ2-3; TRBD2 matches at 7 bases. With V trimmed by 7 bases and J by 5 bases, 6 bases remained unmatched. This CDR3 spans 13 amino acids. The CDR3 loop reads CASTGGGRDTQYF. CDR3 DNA sequence: TGTGCCAGCACTGGGGGGGGTAGAGATACGCAGTATTTT.

The chain is built from TRBV27 and TRBJ1-2; D unclear. Germline assignment: CDR1 MNHEY and CDR2 SMNVEV (reference sequence). V was clipped by 6 bases and J by 0 bases, with 14 bases between them. CDR3 length: 15 residues. CDR3 loop: CASSPLPLANYGYTF. The CDR3 region has the DNA TGTGCCAGCAGCCCTCTACCTCTAGCTAACTATGGCTACACCTTC.

This rearrangement joins TRBV10-3 to TRBJ2-7; D might be TRBD1 (5 bases). With 0 bases removed from V and 3 bases from J, the gap between germline ends came to 15 bases. The CDR3 spans 16 residues. Germline CDR1 is ENHRY and CDR2 is SYGVKD. CDR3 region: CAISESFQGLVYEQYF. CDR3 bases: TGTGCCATCAGTGAGTCGTTTCAGGGCCTAGTCTACGAGCAGTACTTC.

The rearrangement joins TRBV2 to TRBJ2-5; 11 nucleotides match TRBD2. V was clipped by 9 bases and J by 5 bases; unmatched bases: 11. The CDR3 totals 15 residues. Per germline, CDR1 SNHLY and CDR2 FYNNEI. The CDR3 loop is CASSGGGSPIETQYF. DNA for the CDR3: TGTGCCAGTAGCGGGGGGGGCTCCCCCATCGAGACCCAGTACTTC.

The genes are TRBV7-8 and TRBJ1-1; weak D call: TRBD1 (5 bases). The CDR3 contains 15 residues. Per germline, CDR1 SGHVS and CDR2 FQNEAQ. The V and J ends lost 1 base and 1 base respectively, with 10 bases between them. Written as DNA, the CDR3 is TGTGCCAGCAGCTTAGTGATCGGACAGAACACTGAAGCTTTCTTT. The encoded protein is CASSLVIGQNTEAFF. Full variable domain (remainder filled in from reference TRBV7-8 and TRBJ1-1): GAGVSQSPRYKVAKRGQDVALRCDPISGHVSLFWYQQALGQGPEFLTYFQNEAQLDKSGLPSDRFFAERPEGSVSTLKIQRTQQEDSAVYLCASSLVIGQNTEAFFGQGTRLTVV.